This TCR beta chain is drawn from a study of cytomegalovirus exposure and HLA in healthy donors. Findings of the study overall: The authors later linked a missense DCLRE1C variant to TCR beta V- and J-gene trimming. Researchers counted 150 to 200 TCR beta chains as cytomegalovirus-associated. There were some public TCRs occurring in many donors, but most TCR sequences were rare.

This clone was counted a single time. What it recognizes is unknown. Researchers ran the PCR with 60 Vbeta and 13 Jbeta primers. Profiling relied on immunoSEQ multiplex PCR, and the TCRdb table lists in-frame clones only, not all of them. Of about 140,000 clones listed, about 80% are singletons. Healthy bone marrow donors made up the donors. The sample taken for sequencing was PBMCs. This clonotype was sampled from a man aged 40-49 years in good health and CMV-seropositive.

The CDR3 region is CASSYSYRNTEAFF. The CDR3 nucleotides are TGTGCCAGCAGTTACTCATACAGAAACACTGAAGCTTTCTTT. The chain has TRBV6-5 and TRBJ1-1; D uncertain. The CDR3 has 14 amino acids. The germline V gene has CDR1 MNHEY and CDR2 SVGAGI. V was clipped by 0 bases and J by 2 bases, with 7 bases between them.